These T cell receptor beta chains were read from a single sample in a study of T-cell reconstitution after alpha-beta-depleted transplantation in children. Via MiXCR, TCRdb re-called the PCR reads, giving one row per CDR3 protein. The sample includes nearly 250,000 distinct CDR3 sequences, 6.5% to 9% of them seen just once. Source: PBMCs, mostly from graft donor cells, taken 180 days after TCRalphabeta/CD19-depleted stem cell transplant. The receptors were gathered from a male patient younger than 18 who had a stem cell transplant for acute lymphoblastic leukemia, so the T cells may come from the graft donor. CDR3s include the opening cysteine and the closing phenylalanine or tryptophan. Each record gives: clone size, D gene, CDR3 length, J gene, V gene, CDR3 DNA, CDR3 protein. D genes are given only for firm matches. The listing skips clone size in some rows; elsewhere it reads once, few, many or a size class.

>many|NA|16|TRBJ2-1|TRBV5-6
TGTGCCAGCAGCTTGAGTGAGACGTGGTTAGACGATGAGCAGTTCTTC
CASSLSETWLDDEQFF
>many|TRBD1|15|TRBJ1-6|TRBV7-9
TGTGCCAGCAGCGCCGGGACAGGGGTTGGTTCACCCCTCCACTTT
CASSAGTGVGSPLHF
>many|NA|19|TRBJ2-1|TRBV4-1
TGCGCCAGCAGCCAAGATACGGAAACAGGCTTGAGCTCCTACAATGAGCAGTTCTTC
CASSQDTETGLSSYNEQFF
>NA|NA|13|TRBJ1-2|TRBV6-1
TGTGCCAGCAGTAAGCCGACAGGCCACGGCTACACCTTC
CASSKPTGHGYTF
>many|TRBD2|15|TRBJ2-7|TRBV12-3/TRBV12-4
TGTGCCAGCAGTTCCCGACTAGCGGGAGTCCACGAGCAGTACTTC
CASSSRLAGVHEQYF
>many|NA|15|TRBJ2-7|TRBV4-3
TGCGCCAGCAGCGCAAGGATAGGGGGTGGTGGGCAGCAGTACTTC
CASSARIGGGGQQYF
>many|NA|12|TRBJ2-7|TRBV28
TGTGCCAGCAACAGGATATCCTACGAGCAGTACTTC
CASNRISYEQYF
>many|NA|14|TRBJ1-1|TRBV4-2
TGTGCCAGCAGCCAAGATTACGTGGGCACTGAAGCTTTCTTT
CASSQDYVGTEAFF
>many|NA|16|TRBJ2-7|TRBV18
TGTGCCAGCTCACCCCTGGGGGGGGCGTTTTCCTACGAGCAGTACTTC
CASSPLGGAFSYEQYF
>few|TRBD1|18|TRBJ1-5|TRBV12-3/TRBV12-4
TGTGCCAGCAGTTTATCGAGGCAGGGGGCAGTCGGCAATCAGCCCCAGCATTTT
CASSLSRQGAVGNQPQHF
>many|TRBD1|16|TRBJ2-3|TRBV9
TGTGCCAGCAGCGTAAGCGGACAGGGGGCCACAGATACGCAGTATTTT
CASSVSGQGATDTQYF
>many|NA|13|TRBJ2-7|TRBV9
TGTGCCAGCAGCGTAGGAGAGGTCTACGAGCAGTACTTC
CASSVGEVYEQYF
>many|TRBD2|20|TRBJ2-4|TRBV10-3
TGTGCCATCAGTGAATCACGAGGTAGCGGGGGCCCCGGGGCCAAAAACATTCAGTACTTC
CAISESRGSGGPGAKNIQYF
>many|TRBD2|16|TRBJ2-2|TRBV20-1
TGCAGTGCTAGAGATAGCGGGGGACGGAACACCGGGGAGCTGTTTTTT
CSARDSGGRNTGELFF
>NA|NA|14|TRBJ2-7|TRBV27
TGTGCCAGCAGTTCCCAACTGACAGAAGGCGAGCAGTACTTC
CASSSQLTEGEQYF
>NA|TRBD2|18|TRBJ2-3|TRBV10-3
TGTGCCATCAGTGAGAGGATCGGGAGGGCCGTTGTCACAGATACGCAGTATTTT
CAISERIGRAVVTDTQYF
>few|NA|14|TRBJ1-2|TRBV20-1
TGCAGTGCTAGAGAGAAGGGTTGGGGATATGGCTACACCTTC
CSAREKGWGYGYTF
>many|NA|12|TRBJ2-7|TRBV5-1
TGCGCCAGCAGCTTGAACAGCGTCGAGCAGTACTTC
CASSLNSVEQYF
>many|NA|12|TRBJ1-2|TRBV29-1
TGCAGCGTTCCGTGGCGCAACTATGGCTACACCTTC
CSVPWRNYGYTF
>many|NA|15|TRBJ2-1|TRBV20-1
TGCAGTGCCCGTGGTGGGGGACGCTATAACAATGAGCAGTTCTTC
CSARGGGRYNNEQFF
>many|NA|13|TRBJ2-1|TRBV29-1
TGCAGCGTAACCCTCAGCTCCTACAATGAGCAGTTCTTC
CSVTLSSYNEQFF
>NA|TRBD2|14|TRBJ2-7|TRBV20-1
TGCAGTGCTAGGGGCGGGGGGTTCTCCTACGAGCAGTACTTC
CSARGGGFSYEQYF
>NA|NA|15|TRBJ1-5|TRBV20-1
TGCAGTGCTAGAGATGGTACGGGGGGGAGTCGGCCCCAGCATTTT
CSARDGTGGSRPQHF
>many|NA|14|TRBJ2-7|TRBV12-3/TRBV12-4
TGTGCCAGCAGTTCCCTGGAGGGGACCTACGAGCAGTACTTC
CASSSLEGTYEQYF
>many|NA|19|TRBJ2-3|TRBV12-3/TRBV12-4
TGTGCCACTTCGTTGGGAGGTAGGCTTGGAGGTGCAGTCACAGATACGCAGTATTTT
CATSLGGRLGGAVTDTQYF
>many|TRBD1|16|TRBJ1-1|TRBV5-1
TGCGCCAGCAGCGTGACAGGGTTAGTTCGAGACACTGAAGCTTTCTTT
CASSVTGLVRDTEAFF
>many|NA|13|TRBJ2-3|TRBV10-3
TGTGCCACAACGACAAGGTGGACAGATACGCAGTATTTT
CATTTRWTDTQYF
>NA|NA|15|TRBJ2-3|TRBV12-3/TRBV12-4
TGTGCCAGCAGTTTTCCGAGGTTGGGTTCGGATACGCAGTATTTT
CASSFPRLGSDTQYF
>NA|TRBD2|16|TRBJ2-1|TRBV29-1
TGCAGCGTTGAAGGCGGGGGGGCAGATAACTACAATGAGCAGTTCTTC
CSVEGGGADNYNEQFF
>many|NA|16|TRBJ1-3|TRBV9
TGTGCCAGCAGCGTATTTGACATCGGCTCTGGAAACACCATATATTTT
CASSVFDIGSGNTIYF
>many|NA|11|TRBJ2-7|TRBV5-1
TGCGCCAGCAGGCTGGGGTACGAGCAGTACTTC
CASRLGYEQYF
>many|NA|13|TRBJ2-1|TRBV10-2
TGCGCCAGCAGTGAGGTGGGGGCTCGGGGGCAGTTCTTC
CASSEVGARGQFF
>NA|TRBD1|16|TRBJ1-2|TRBV15
TGTGCCACCAGCAGAGGGAGGACAGGGGGCAACTATGGCTACACCTTC
CATSRGRTGGNYGYTF
>few|NA|14|TRBJ1-2|TRBV18
TGTGCCAGCTCACCAGGGACCGAGAACTATGGCTACACCTTC
CASSPGTENYGYTF
>many|NA|17|TRBJ2-7|TRBV6-2/TRBV6-3
TGTGCCAGCAGTTCCCGATATCGGGCCCCGAGCTCCTACGAGCAGTACTTC
CASSSRYRAPSSYEQYF
>many|NA|13|TRBJ1-5|TRBV12-3/TRBV12-4
TGTGCCAGCAGTTTGAGCGGTTCGCAGCCCCAGCATTTT
CASSLSGSQPQHF
>many|NA|15|TRBJ1-1|TRBV29-1
TGCAGCGTTGATAGTTGGGGGGCCATGAACACTGAAGCTTTCTTT
CSVDSWGAMNTEAFF
>many|NA|15|TRBJ2-7|TRBV29-1
TGCAGCGTTGGGGTCCTAACCGGGACACACTACGAGCAGTACTTC
CSVGVLTGTHYEQYF
>many|TRBD2|18|TRBJ2-3|TRBV12-3/TRBV12-4
TGTGCCAGCAGTTTAAAGATACTAGCGGCGAGCGGGGCAGATACGCAGTATTTT
CASSLKILAASGADTQYF
>many|NA|11|TRBJ2-1|TRBV25-1
TGTGCCAGCGGATTATACAATGAGCAGTTCTTC
CASGLYNEQFF
>many|NA|14|TRBJ2-3|TRBV5-1
TGCGCCAGCAGCTCGGGGACGGGCACAGATACGCAGTATTTT
CASSSGTGTDTQYF
>NA|NA|11|TRBJ2-7|TRBV7-2
TGTGCCAGCAGCTCCGCCTGGGAGCAGTACTTC
CASSSAWEQYF
>many|NA|15|TRBJ2-1|TRBV12-3/TRBV12-4
TGTGCCAGCAGCAGGAGGGGGAGCTCCTACAATGAGCAGTTCTTC
CASSRRGSSYNEQFF
>many|NA|13|TRBJ1-3|TRBV5-1
TGCGCCAGCAGCTTACCCTCTGGAAACACCATATATTTT
CASSLPSGNTIYF
>NA|TRBD1|13|TRBJ1-6|TRBV6-1
TGTGCCAACTCGGACAGGGCACGATCACCCCTCCACTTT
CANSDRARSPLHF
>many|TRBD2|16|TRBJ2-1|TRBV5-1
TGCGCCAGCAGCTTGACTAGCGGGACCTCCTACAATGAGCAGTTCTTC
CASSLTSGTSYNEQFF
>many|TRBD2|16|TRBJ2-5|TRBV2
TGTGCCAGCGACGAAGATAGCGGGGCCGGCCAAGAGACCCAGTACTTC
CASDEDSGAGQETQYF
>many|TRBD1|14|TRBJ1-5|TRBV24-1
TGTGCCACCAGTGACGACAGGGGGAGCCAGCCCCAGCATTTT
CATSDDRGSQPQHF
>many|NA|14|TRBJ2-7|TRBV20-1
TGCAGTGCTACCGGACTATCTGGGAACTACGAGCAGTACTTC
CSATGLSGNYEQYF
>many|NA|14|TRBJ2-1|TRBV20-1
TGCAGTGCTAGCTACCAGGGGGGAGACAATGAGCAGTTCTTC
CSASYQGGDNEQFF
>many|TRBD2|17|TRBJ2-3|TRBV11-2
TGTGCCAGCAGCCCCCGACTAGCGGGAGTGTTTCCAGATACGCAGTATTTT
CASSPRLAGVFPDTQYF
>many|NA|18|TRBJ2-2|TRBV4-3
TGCGCCAGCAGCCAAGATTCGGTCGCTAGGTATGACACCGGGGAGCTGTTTTTT
CASSQDSVARYDTGELFF
>many|TRBD1|17|TRBJ2-2|TRBV7-8
TGTGCCAGCAGTATATTTCGGACAGGGCAATTTACCGGGGAGCTGTTTTTT
CASSIFRTGQFTGELFF
>many|TRBD1|15|TRBJ2-5|TRBV6-5
TGTGCCAGCAGTTACCCGACAGGGGGGCAAGAGACCCAGTACTTC
CASSYPTGGQETQYF